A selection of T cell receptor beta chains follows, all from one sample in a study of T cells after somatic rescue of genetic block. Generated by immunoSEQ multiplex PCR, the TCRdb table keeps only in-frame clones and is missing some. Here the sample spans 110,000 or so clones, approximately 90% being singletons. Sequencing was done on a sample of peripheral blood mononuclear cells (PBMCs). These receptors were obtained from a woman between 18 and 29 years old. The CDR3 runs from the conserved cysteine through the conserved F or W. Fields, in order: J gene, clone size, V gene, D gene, CDR3 protein, CDR3 DNA. A D gene is named only where the DNA matches it firmly. Size values are once, few and many counts, or a class for expanded clones, and some rows have none.

TRBJ2-7	-	TRBV2	-	CASSAQGYEQYF	TGTGCCAGCAGTGCTCAGGGGTACGAGCAGTACTTC
TRBJ2-2	-	TRBV7-2	TRBD2	CASSLGLEGPGELFF	TGTGCCAGCAGCTTGGGACTAGAGGGCCCCGGGGAGCTGTTTTTT
TRBJ1-1	-	TRBV11-3	-	CASSLDLGVEDTEAFF	TGTGCCAGCAGCTTGGATCTGGGTGTTGAGGACACTGAAGCTTTCTTT
TRBJ2-3	-	TRBV19	-	CASRTQATDTQYF	TGTGCCAGTCGAACACAGGCCACAGATACGCAGTATTTT
TRBJ1-2	-	TRBV7-2	-	CASSFLIQQGGYTF	TGTGCCAGCAGCTTTCTGATCCAACAGGGTGGCTACACCTTC
TRBJ1-6	few	TRBV19	TRBD1	CASIETGGNSPLHF	TGTGCCAGTATAGAAACAGGGGGAAATTCACCCCTCCACTTT
TRBJ2-6	-	TRBV2	TRBD1	CASSSGTGSSGANVLTF	TGTGCCAGTTCATCCGGGACAGGGAGCTCTGGGGCCAACGTCCTGACTTTC
TRBJ1-3	-	TRBV5-6	-	CASSLARGDTIYF	TGTGCCAGCAGCTTGGCCCGAGGCGACACCATATATTTT
TRBJ1-1	-	TRBV27	-	CASSLSRVVTEAFF	TGTGCCAGCAGTTTGTCCAGGGTTGTAACTGAAGCTTTCTTT
TRBJ2-3	-	TRBV12-2	-	CASRLLAGGPDTQYF	TGTGCAAGTCGCTTACTAGCGGGGGGCCCAGATACGCAGTATTTT
TRBJ1-4	-	TRBV5-6	TRBD1	CASSFQGEEKLFF	TGTGCCAGCAGCTTCCAGGGGGAGGAAAAACTGTTTTTT
TRBJ1-1	-	TRBV7-3	-	CASSLTGNTEAFF	TGTGCCAGCAGCTTAACTGGGAACACTGAAGCTTTCTTT
TRBJ1-1	once	TRBV12-5	-	CASGFTGTNTEAFF	TGTGCTAGTGGTTTTACAGGGACGAACACTGAAGCTTTCTTT
TRBJ1-6	-	TRBV4-1	-	CASSQQGVGFSPLHF	TGCGCCAGCAGCCAACAAGGCGTAGGGTTTTCACCCCTCCACTTT
TRBJ1-2	-	TRBV9	-	CASGGGDYGYTF	TGTGCCAGCGGGGGTGGGGACTATGGCTACACCTTC
TRBJ2-7	-	TRBV4-2	-	CASSQVERGEQYF	TGTGCCAGCAGCCAAGTTGAGAGAGGGGAGCAGTACTTC
TRBJ1-3	-	TRBV5-1	-	CASSSDSGAGNTIYF	TGCGCCAGCAGCTCGGACAGCGGGGCTGGAAACACCATATATTTT
TRBJ2-3	-	TRBV5-1	TRBD2	CASERTSGGNTDTQYF	TGCGCCAGCGAAAGGACTAGCGGGGGGAACACAGATACGCAGTATTTT
TRBJ2-7	-	TRBV6-4	-	CASSDDRSYEQYF	TGTGCCAGCAGTGACGACAGATCCTACGAGCAGTACTTC
TRBJ2-7	-	TRBV11-3	-	CASSLRGVYEQYF	TGTGCCAGCAGCTTGAGGGGGGTCTACGAGCAGTACTTC
TRBJ1-5	few	TRBV30	-	CAWSVLDSNQPQHF	TGTGCCTGGAGTGTACTTGATAGCAATCAGCCCCAGCATTTT
TRBJ1-1	few	TRBV6-1	TRBD1	CASSAGQVGGTEAFF	TGTGCCAGCAGCGCCGGACAGGTCGGAGGGACTGAAGCTTTCTTT
TRBJ1-5	-	TRBV2	TRBD1	CASSPQGASNQPQHF	TGTGCCAGCAGCCCCCAGGGGGCTAGCAATCAGCCCCAGCATTTT
TRBJ2-5	-	TRBV7-2	TRBD2	CASSLVAGGLQETQYF	TGTGCCAGCAGCTTAGTAGCGGGGGGCCTTCAAGAGACCCAGTACTTC
TRBJ2-5	-	TRBV29-1	TRBD1	CSVDRGQETQYF	TGCAGCGTTGACAGGGGGCAAGAGACCCAGTACTTC
TRBJ1-6	-	TRBV30	-	CAWSVGSRPYNSPLHF	TGTGCCTGGAGTGTAGGTTCCCGCCCCTATAATTCACCCCTCCACTTT
TRBJ1-6	-	TRBV7-3	TRBD1	CASSLDRDSPLHF	TGTGCCAGCAGCTTAGACAGGGATTCACCCCTCCACTTT